This record concerns one T cell receptor (beta chain) sequence. Its antigen is unknown. This sample stems from a study of siplizumab effects on memory and regulatory T cells. General study findings and limits: A major contribution to the alloresponse seemed to be made by naive T cells, which seemed more diverse than memory cells. Researchers did not confirm the suppressive function of proliferating Tregs from siplizumab cultures. Alloreactive sequences tracing back to unstimulated CD4+ memory cells were significantly reduced by siplizumab.

Deletions cut 7 bases from V and 4 bases from J, with 15 bases between. Germline V gene data show CDR1 as MNHNS and CDR2 as SASEGT. CDR3 length: 14 amino acids. Per individual sample, 90,000 to 100,000 TCR templates were assayed. Sequencing used immunoSEQ multiplex PCR; TCRdb keeps in-frame clones, though not all of them. The sample lists about 100,000 clones; about 90% were seen once. This clonotype was sampled from a human donor in good health. The chain links TRBV6-1 to TRBJ2-3; possibly TRBD2 for D (7 bases). The sequencing sample was made of CD4+ T cells sorted from blood. The CDR3 protein is CASTEGGPADTQYF. CDR3 nucleotide sequence: TGTGCCAGCACAGAGGGGGGGCCGGCAGATACGCAGTATTTT.